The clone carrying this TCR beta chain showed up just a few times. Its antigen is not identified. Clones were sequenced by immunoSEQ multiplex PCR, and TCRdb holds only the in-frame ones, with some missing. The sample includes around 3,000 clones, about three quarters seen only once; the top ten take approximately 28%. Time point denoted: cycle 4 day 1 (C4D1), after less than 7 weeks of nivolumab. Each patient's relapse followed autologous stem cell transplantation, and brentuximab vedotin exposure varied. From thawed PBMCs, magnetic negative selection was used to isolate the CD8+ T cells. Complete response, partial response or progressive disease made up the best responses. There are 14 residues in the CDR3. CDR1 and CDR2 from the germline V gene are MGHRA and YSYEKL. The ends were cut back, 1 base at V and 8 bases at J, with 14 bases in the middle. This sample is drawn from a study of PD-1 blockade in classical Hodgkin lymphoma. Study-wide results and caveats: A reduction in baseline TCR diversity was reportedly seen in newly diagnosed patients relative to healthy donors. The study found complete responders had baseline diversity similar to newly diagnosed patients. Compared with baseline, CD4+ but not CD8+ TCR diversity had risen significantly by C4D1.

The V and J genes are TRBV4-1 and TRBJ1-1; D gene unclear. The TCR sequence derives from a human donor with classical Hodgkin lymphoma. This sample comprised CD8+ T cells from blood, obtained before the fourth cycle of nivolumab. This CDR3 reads CASSQGQQVLEAFF. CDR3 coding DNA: TGCGCCAGCAGCCAAGGGCAGCAAGTCTTGGAAGCTTTCTTT.